This T cell receptor beta chain comes out of a study of breast tumors, draining lymph nodes, adjacent tissues (dated by TCRdb to 2016 to 2017). In the study overall: Breast cancer patients provided tumor, adjacent nontumor tissue and axillary lymph nodes, and the study compared the TCR beta repertoires across these three sources. In human breast cancer, the study set out to assess how tumor, surrounding tissue and draining lymph node repertoires relate to one another and whether T cells might be exchanged between them. Overall study results and their limits: The data were considered consistent with the idea that most tumor T cells come from the lymph node and then expand in tumor tissue. Rather than being directly demonstrated, the conclusion that tumor T cells originate in lymph nodes was presented as consistent with a hypothesis. The similarity between tumor and nontumor tissue repertoires was significantly greater in luminal-like breast cancer than in basal-like breast cancer. T-cell repertoire diversity in tumors was found to be lower than in lymph nodes but higher than in nontumor tissue, and preferential V and J gene usage was observed.

The germline V gene (reference sequence) supplies CDR1 GTSNPN and CDR2 SVGIG. Spanning cysteine to phenylalanine, the CDR3 consists of 13 amino acids. Of the read, only the CDR3 DNA is kept; its 39 bases are in frame from base 1. The junction shows trimming of 5 bases on V and 7 bases on J, and the gene matches do not reach 2 bases of it. The axillary draining lymph nodes of breast cancer patients were the source of the lymph node samples. The data were produced on an Illumina HiSeq 2000. TCR beta chain libraries were generated through multiplex PCR amplification. The amplified TCR beta chain products were analyzed by high-throughput sequencing. TCRdb trimmed the raw reads at Q25, called clones with MiXCR and kept productive beta chains. Each entry is one CDR3 protein sequence, shown with its most common DNA and genes. This sample is represented by 140,000 to 150,000 distinct CDR3 sequences; roughly 33% of them were singletons. 2% to 2.5% of the sample rests with the top ten.

This clonotype came up many times. It has no known antigen specificity. Base qualities are missing; no much larger clone stands one base away. The chain is made from TRBV30 and TRBJ1-6; the central 10 bases match TRBD1. The material sequenced was axillary lymph node tissue. The clonotype was recovered from a female donor with breast cancer. Some clones in this sample may be carry-over from other donors' samples. The DNA reads TGTGCCTGGGACAGGGGGCGGAATTCACCCCTCCACTTT. Its protein is CAWDRGRNSPLHF. With the rest looked up from the reference TRBV30 and TRBJ1-6 genes rather than sequenced, the full variable domain is SQTIHQWPATLVQPVGSPLSLECTVEGTSNPNLYWYRQAAGRGLQLLFYSVGIGQISSEVPQNLSASRPQDRQFILSSKKLLLSDSGFYLCAWDRGRNSPLHFGNGTRLTVT.